Here is one T cell receptor beta chain with its context. The antigen remains undetermined. This record belongs to a study of shared clonotypes between healthy human individuals. Clones were read by immunoSEQ multiplex PCR, and TCRdb kept only the in-frame ones, dropping some. This sample has roughly 700,000 clones, with over 65% found just once. V lost 7 bases to trimming and J lost 2 bases; unmatched junction nucleotides: 4. Germline CDR1 SGHRS, CDR2 YFSETQ. This CDR3 spans 14 amino acids. Study-level findings and limits: Around 5.3% of naive CD4 clonotypes were shared across a few donors. Compared with memory subsets, naive subsets generally had larger estimated richness.

The receptor was isolated from a woman aged 25 to 39 in good health. The V call is TRBV5-1, the J call TRBJ2-2; 8 bases map to TRBD2. Sequencing used memory CD4+ T cells sorted from blood. Noted subset: CD45RA-negative fraction. The CDR3 region is CASGTSGNTGELFF. The CDR3, as DNA: TGCGCCAGCGGCACTAGCGGTAACACCGGGGAGCTGTTTTTT.